Reported below is one T cell receptor (beta chain). The CDR3 consists of 13 residues. CDR1 and CDR2 (germline): MNHEY, SMNVEV (reference sequence). Trimming took off 0 bases at V and 6 bases at J, with 5 bases between the two ends. The data stem from a study of T cell responses to AZD1222 COVID-19 vaccine. The assay was immunoSEQ multiplex PCR, and TCRdb's table has in-frame clones only and misses some. Of about 53,000 clones listed, about 87% are singletons. The V gene is TRBV27, the J gene TRBJ2-2, with D unclear. The sequenced sample was peripheral blood, obtained 28 days after the second AZD1222 dose. The TCR was taken from an adult who received the AZD1222 COVID-19 vaccine. CDR3: CASSLSSAGELFF. CDR3 DNA: TGTGCCAGCAGTTTATCGTCTGCCGGGGAGCTGTTTTTT.